This TCR beta chain was captured by sequencing in a study of T-cell reconstitution after alpha-beta-depleted transplantation in children. After removal of 4 bases from V and 6 bases from J, the junction contained 5 bases not matched to a gene. The CDR3 consists of 13 residues. Looked up from germline, CDR1 is MNHNY and CDR2 is SVGAGI (reference sequence). Researchers prepared the TCRbeta library using unique molecular identifiers, the study reports. TCRdb called the PCR reads again in MiXCR, with one record for every CDR3 protein. The table lists 300,000 or so distinct CDR3 sequences, about a tenth of them singletons.

The sample here was PBMCs from the stem cell graft donor, taken from the stem cell graft. The chain has TRBV6-6 and TRBJ2-7; 8 bases are shared with TRBD1. The receptor comes from a human donor who donated a stem cell graft to a child with SCID. The chain's CDR3 is CASSLIQGAEQYF. The CDR3 DNA is TGTGCCAGCAGTTTAATCCAGGGGGCCGAGCAGTACTTC.